A selection of T cell receptor beta chains follows, all from one sample in a study of T cell changes during pregnancy in multiple sclerosis. The data were produced by immunoSEQ multiplex PCR, yet TCRdb's version contains in-frame clones alone and is incomplete. The sample comprises tens of thousands of clones, roughly 90% of which are singletons, and under 6% rests with the top ten. Sample: CD8+ T cells from peripheral blood mononuclear cells, taken after pregnancy. The source of these receptors is a female donor with multiple sclerosis, enrolled in a pregnancy study. Each CDR3 is given with its conserved first and last residue. The D gene is left open where the match is weak. The size of a clone is reported for some rows only, either as once, few or many, or as a class for expanded clones.

V: TRBV6-4; J: TRBJ1-2; size: NA; D: TRBD1; DNA: TGTGCCAGCAGTGACTCGATGGGACAGGGTTCTCCATACACCTTC; CDR3: CASSDSMGQGSPYTF
V: TRBV28; J: TRBJ2-7; size: NA; D: TRBD2; DNA: TGTGCCAGCAGGCCAGCGGGGATAAACTACGAGCAGTACTTC; CDR3: CASRPAGINYEQYF
V: TRBV9; J: TRBJ2-7; size: NA; D: NA; DNA: TGTGCCAGCAGCGGGCTACAGGGGGGGACCTACGAGCAGTACTTC; CDR3: CASSGLQGGTYEQYF
V: TRBV9; J: TRBJ2-1; size: NA; D: TRBD2; DNA: TGTGCCAGCAGCGATAGCGGGGGGGCCTACAATGAGCAGTTCTTC; CDR3: CASSDSGGAYNEQFF
V: TRBV7-8; J: TRBJ1-5; size: NA; D: TRBD1; DNA: TGTGCCAGCAGCTTAGACAGGGGAAAGCCCCAGCATTTT; CDR3: CASSLDRGKPQHF
V: TRBV5-4; J: TRBJ1-6; size: NA; D: NA; DNA: TGTGCCAGCAGCTCAGACAGATTCTATTCACCCCTCCACTTT; CDR3: CASSSDRFYSPLHF
V: TRBV11-2; J: TRBJ2-3; size: NA; D: TRBD2; DNA: TGTGCCAGCAGCTTAAGTACTAGCGGAGCCACAGATACGCAGTATTTT; CDR3: CASSLSTSGATDTQYF
V: TRBV5-4; J: TRBJ1-1; size: NA; D: NA; DNA: TGTGCCAGCGAACAGGGTACTGAAGCTTTCTTT; CDR3: CASEQGTEAFF
V: TRBV9; J: TRBJ1-2; size: NA; D: NA; DNA: TGTGCCAGCAGCGGTGACAGGTTCTATGGCTACACCTTC; CDR3: CASSGDRFYGYTF
V: TRBV5-4; J: TRBJ2-1; size: NA; D: TRBD1; DNA: TGTGCCAGCAGCTTCGGGGACAGGGCCTACAATGAGCAGTTCTTC; CDR3: CASSFGDRAYNEQFF
V: TRBV7-6; J: TRBJ1-1; size: NA; D: TRBD1; DNA: TGTGCCAGCAGCTTAGAGGGGACAGGGAACACTGAAGCTTTCTTT; CDR3: CASSLEGTGNTEAFF
V: TRBV4-3; J: TRBJ2-1; size: medium-sized; D: TRBD1; DNA: TGCGCCAGCAGCCAATCTCCGGGACAGGGGGGCAATGAGCAGTTCTTC; CDR3: CASSQSPGQGGNEQFF
V: TRBV7-6; J: TRBJ2-1; size: NA; D: TRBD1; DNA: TGTGCCAGCAGCCCTACGACAGTCCCAGGGGGCAATGAGCAGTTCTTC; CDR3: CASSPTTVPGGNEQFF
V: TRBV7-6; J: TRBJ1-5; size: NA; D: NA; DNA: TGTGCCAGCAGCTTCGGTGAGATCGATCAGCCCCAGCATTTT; CDR3: CASSFGEIDQPQHF
V: TRBV4-1; J: TRBJ2-7; size: NA; D: TRBD1; DNA: TGCGCCAGCAGCTGGGACAGGGGGGACTACGAGCAGTACTTC; CDR3: CASSWDRGDYEQYF
V: TRBV30; J: TRBJ1-2; size: NA; D: NA; DNA: TGTGCCTGGAGTCGCCGCGGGGCCTCCAAAGAGAATGGCTACACCTTC; CDR3: CAWSRRGASKENGYTF
V: TRBV7-2; J: TRBJ2-5; size: NA; D: TRBD1; DNA: TGTGCCAGCAGCTTACGTATAGGCAGGGGGCCTAAAGAGACCCAGTACTTC; CDR3: CASSLRIGRGPKETQYF
V: TRBV9; J: TRBJ2-3; size: NA; D: TRBD2; DNA: TGTGCCAGCAGCGGTAGCGGGAGCCGTCAAGTTACGCAGTATTTT; CDR3: CASSGSGSRQVTQYF
V: TRBV15; J: TRBJ2-3; size: NA; D: TRBD1; DNA: TGTGCCACCAGCACATCAGGACAGGTGCTTAGCACAGATACGCAGTATTTT; CDR3: CATSTSGQVLSTDTQYF
V: TRBV6-5; J: TRBJ1-2; size: few; D: NA; DNA: TGTGCCAGCAGTTCTACAGGGCGCGATCCTGGTTATGGCTACACCTTC; CDR3: CASSSTGRDPGYGYTF
V: TRBV6-6; J: TRBJ1-4; size: NA; D: NA; DNA: TGTGCCAGCCGGTGGGCCACTAATGAAAAACTGTTTTTT; CDR3: CASRWATNEKLFF
V: TRBV7-3; J: TRBJ2-3; size: NA; D: TRBD2; DNA: TGTGCCAGCAGCTTACGCCGCGGGACTAGCGCGAGCACAGATACGCAGTATTTT; CDR3: CASSLRRGTSASTDTQYF